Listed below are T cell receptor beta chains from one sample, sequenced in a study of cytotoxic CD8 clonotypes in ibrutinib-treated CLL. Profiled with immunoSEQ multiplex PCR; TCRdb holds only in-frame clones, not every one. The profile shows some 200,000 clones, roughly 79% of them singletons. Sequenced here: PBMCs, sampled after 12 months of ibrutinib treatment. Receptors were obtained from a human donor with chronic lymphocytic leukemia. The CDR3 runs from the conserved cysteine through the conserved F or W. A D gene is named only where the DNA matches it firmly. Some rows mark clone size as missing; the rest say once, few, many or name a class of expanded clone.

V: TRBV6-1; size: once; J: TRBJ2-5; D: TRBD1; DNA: TGTGCCAGCACTGACCCTGACAGGGGCCTTCAAGAGACCCAGTACTTC; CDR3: CASTDPDRGLQETQYF
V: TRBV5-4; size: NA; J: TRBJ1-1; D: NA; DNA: TGTGCCAGCAGCTCTGGGACGCGGGGAGCTTTCTTT; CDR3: CASSSGTRGAFF
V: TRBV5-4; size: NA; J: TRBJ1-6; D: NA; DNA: TGTGCCAGCGCCGCCAGGGATTCACCCCTCCACTTT; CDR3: CASAARDSPLHF
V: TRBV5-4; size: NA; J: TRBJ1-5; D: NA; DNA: TGTGCCAGCAGCCTATCTTCCGGACACCCGAATAGCAATCAGCCCCAGCATTTT; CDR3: CASSLSSGHPNSNQPQHF
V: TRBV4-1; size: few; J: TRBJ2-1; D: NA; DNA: TGCGCCAGCAGCCAAACTTGGACGTCCTTGGATGAGCAGTTCTTC; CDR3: CASSQTWTSLDEQFF
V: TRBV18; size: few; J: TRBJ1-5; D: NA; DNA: TGTGCCAGCTCACCGGGGGAGGGGGATAGCCAGCCCCAGCATTTT; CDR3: CASSPGEGDSQPQHF
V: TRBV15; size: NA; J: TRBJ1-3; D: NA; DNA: TGTGCCACCAGCAGGGGGACTGGAAACACCATATATTTT; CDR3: CATSRGTGNTIYF
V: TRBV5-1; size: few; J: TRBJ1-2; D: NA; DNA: TGCGCCAGCAGCTTGGGGGCGGTGGAAAACTATGGCTACACCTTC; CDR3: CASSLGAVENYGYTF
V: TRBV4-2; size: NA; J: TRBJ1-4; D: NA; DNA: TGTGCCAGCAGCCAAAATCTGGGTGGCGAAAAACTGTTTTTT; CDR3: CASSQNLGGEKLFF
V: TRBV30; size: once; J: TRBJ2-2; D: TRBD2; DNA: TGTGCCACAGTCCGCGGGGGGACCCTATTCCTAGAATTTAACACCGGGGAGCTGTTTTTT; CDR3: CATVRGGTLFLEFNTGELFF
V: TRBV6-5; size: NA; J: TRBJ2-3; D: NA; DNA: TGTGCCAGCAGCCCTCGCGTTACGCAGTATTTT; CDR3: CASSPRVTQYF
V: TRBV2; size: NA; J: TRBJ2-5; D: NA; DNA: TGTGCCAGCCTCAGAGATATGGGGACCCAGTACTTC; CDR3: CASLRDMGTQYF
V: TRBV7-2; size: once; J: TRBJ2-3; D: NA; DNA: TGTGCCAGCAGCTCGGGACTGGACGTCCTCACAGATACGCAGTATTTT; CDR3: CASSSGLDVLTDTQYF
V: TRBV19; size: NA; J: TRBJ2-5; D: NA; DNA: TGTGCCAGTAGTATTTGGGGGCAAGGGAGGACCCAGTACTTC; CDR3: CASSIWGQGRTQYF
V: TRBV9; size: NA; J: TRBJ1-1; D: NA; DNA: TGTGCCAGCAGCGCTATGACCGGGACATACACTGAAGCTTTCTTT; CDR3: CASSAMTGTYTEAFF
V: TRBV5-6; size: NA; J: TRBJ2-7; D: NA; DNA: TGTGCCAGCAGCTTGGACGGGACGGGCTCCGAGCAGTACTTC; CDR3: CASSLDGTGSEQYF
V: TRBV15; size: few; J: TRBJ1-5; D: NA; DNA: TGTGCCACCAGCCGTCTCGGGGGCGATTCGAGCAATCAGCCCCAGCATTTT; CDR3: CATSRLGGDSSNQPQHF